The clone carrying this T cell receptor beta chain appeared a single time. Its antigen is as yet unknown. The data derive from a study of B cell selection in AIRE deficiency. The junction had 6 bases not matched to a gene; V was cut back by 4 bases and J by 4 bases. The CDR3 totals 14 residues. CDR1 is SQVTM and CDR2 is ANQGSEA in the germline V gene. Sorting defined conventional CD4 T cells as CD4+CD127+. Produced via immunoSEQ multiplex PCR; TCRdb's table is partial and in-frame only. This table holds tens of thousands of clones, approximately 97% found once. Findings of the study overall: Shorter CDR3s marked shared Treg sequences, biased toward few non-templated insertions.

The TCR comes from a human donor with AIRE deficiency. Sample: conventional CD4+ T cells sorted from PBMCs. The chain combines TRBV29-1 with TRBJ2-7, with TRBD2 matching over 11 bases. CDR3 region: CSVAASGRKYEQYF. CDR3 DNA: TGCAGCGTTGCGGCTAGCGGGAGGAAATACGAGCAGTACTTC.